The 26 T cell receptor beta chains in this list originate from one sample, sequenced in a study of blood T cell repertoires in COVID-19. The data were produced by immunoSEQ multiplex PCR, yet TCRdb's version contains in-frame clones alone and is incomplete. In the table there are about 70,000 clones, approximately 85% of which are singletons. The material sequenced was peripheral blood. Receptors were obtained from a man older than 75 with acute or convalescent COVID-19.

V usage is TRBV7-2 and J usage is TRBJ1-5, with D unclear. This CDR3 region has 14 residues. Trimming took 5 bases from V and 5 from J, leaving 13 bases between them. Germline V gene data show CDR1 as SGHTA and CDR2 as FQGNSA. This CDR3 is CASSDGLIHQPQHF. CDR3 bases: TGTGCCAGCAGCGACGGACTGATTCATCAGCCCCAGCATTTT.

In this sample, this clone turned up once. The chain employs TRBV7-3 and TRBJ1-2; 10 nucleotides agree with TRBD1. V shed 0 bases, J shed 5 bases, and the junction held 9 bases outside the gene matches. The CDR3 covers 17 residues. Per germline, CDR1 SGHTA and CDR2 FQGTGA. The CDR3 loop reads CASSLTPGTGVGYGYTF. CDR3 in DNA: TGTGCCAGCAGCTTAACGCCTGGGACAGGGGTCGGGTATGGCTACACCTTC.

The rearrangement uses TRBV7-2 and TRBJ1-1; 9 bases line up with TRBD1. The CDR3 extends over 13 amino acids. V lost 7 bases to trimming and J lost 4 bases; unmatched junction nucleotides: 4. The germline gives CDR1 SGHTA, CDR2 FQGNSA. The CDR3 sequence: CASKSTGGTEAFF. The CDR3 coding sequence is TGTGCCAGCAAATCGACAGGGGGCACTGAAGCTTTCTTT.

This chain links TRBV19 with TRBJ2-3; TRBD1 aligns across 10 bases. Germline loops: CDR1 LNHDA, CDR2 SQIVND (reference sequence). The CDR3 totals 16 residues. With V trimmed by 5 bases and J by 3 bases, 8 bases remained unmatched. CDR3 amino acids: CASSDRGLGGTDTQYF. The CDR3, as DNA: TGTGCCAGTAGTGACAGGGGGCTGGGAGGAACAGATACGCAGTATTTT.

The chain is built from TRBV4-1 and TRBJ1-5; 7 nucleotides match TRBD1. The CDR3 totals 17 residues. The germline V gene has CDR1 MGHRA and CDR2 YSYEKL. V lost 2 bases to trimming and J lost 6 bases; unmatched junction nucleotides: 13. The CDR3 DNA reads TGCGCCAGCAGCCAATTTCCCCGACAGGGAATGGGTCAGCCCCAGCATTTT. As protein: CASSQFPRQGMGQPQHF.

This clone has only a few counts. V gene TRBV18 combines with J gene TRBJ1-5, with D hard to call. This CDR3 spans 13 amino acids. V gave up 4 bases and J gave up 5 bases, with 9 bases separating them. Germline assignment: CDR1 KGHSH and CDR2 LQKENI. The chain's CDR3 is CASSQDTDQPQHF. CDR3 bases: TGTGCCAGCTCACAGGATACAGATCAGCCCCAGCATTTT. Supplemented by reference TRBV18 and TRBJ1-5, the full variable domain reads NAGVMQNPRHLVRRRGQEARLRCSPMKGHSHVYWYRQLPEEGLKFMVYLQKENIIDESGMPKERFSAEFPKEGPSILRIQQVVRGDSAAYFCASSQDTDQPQHFGDGTRLSIL.

The V gene is TRBV7-8, the J gene TRBJ1-2; perhaps TRBD1 as D (6 bases). The CDR3 extends over 13 amino acids. Germline CDR1 and CDR2: SGHVS and FQNEAQ. The V end lost 6 bases, the J end lost 6 bases, and 14 bases lay between the germline ends. As DNA, the CDR3 is TGTGCCAGCAGTACAGGGAAAGCGGATGGCTACACCTTC. It yields the protein CASSTGKADGYTF.

This rearrangement joins TRBV27 to TRBJ2-5; 8 nucleotides match TRBD2. The length of the CDR3 is 16 residues. V gave up 4 bases and J gave up 4 bases; unmatched junction bases: 11. Germline loops: CDR1 MNHEY, CDR2 SMNVEV (reference sequence). CDR3 coding DNA: TGTGCCAGCAGTTCGGGGCCGGGACTAGTCTCAGAGACCCAGTACTTC. Its protein product is CASSSGPGLVSETQYF.

The rearrangement uses TRBV19 and TRBJ2-3, with 9 bases lining up with TRBD2. The CDR3 length is 15 residues. Trimming at V came to 7 bases and at J to 0 bases, leaving 5 bases not matched to a gene. CDR1 is LNHDA and CDR2 is SQIVND in the germline V gene (reference sequence). The CDR3 DNA reads as TGTGCCAGTACACTAGCGGGTGCTAGCACAGATACGCAGTATTTT. Translation: CASTLAGASTDTQYF.

The chain links TRBV27 to TRBJ2-5; D is ambiguous. Trimming took off 5 bases at V and 4 bases at J, with 14 bases between the two ends. Germline CDR1 is MNHEY and CDR2 is SMNVEV (reference sequence). The CDR3 sequence is 14 residues long. The CDR3 is CASSPPAGGETQYF. The CDR3 DNA reads as TGTGCCAGCAGTCCCCCGGCAGGTGGAGAGACCCAGTACTTC.

This chain joins TRBV28 and TRBJ2-5; 8 bases map to TRBD1. Germline CDR1 MDHEN, CDR2 SYDVKM. V gave up 7 bases and J gave up 5 bases; unmatched junction bases: 9. The CDR3 consists of 14 residues. This CDR3 reads CASMDSGGRETQYF. The CDR3 DNA reads TGTGCCAGCATGGACTCAGGGGGCCGGGAGACCCAGTACTTC.

The CDR3 reads CASSPERTIFTDTQYF. DNA of the CDR3: TGTGCCAGCAGCCCCGAGAGGACTATATTCACAGATACGCAGTATTTT. The genes are TRBV4-2 and TRBJ2-3, with D tentatively TRBD2 (6 bases). The V gene's germline CDR1 is LGHNA and CDR2 YNFKEQ. This CDR3 has 16 amino acids. The V end lost 4 bases, the J end lost 2 bases, and 16 bases lay between the germline ends.

This clone appeared a single time. This chain uses TRBV10-2 with TRBJ2-4; D remains unclear. The CDR3 runs to 16 residues. V lost 0 bases to trimming and J lost 0 bases, with 9 bases between them. Germline V gives CDR1 WSHSY, CDR2 SAAADI. In DNA, the CDR3 is TGCGCCAGCAGTGAGTCCTCGGGTTTAGCCAAAAACATTCAGTACTTC. This codes for CASSESSGLAKNIQYF.

The chain joins TRBV6-5 to TRBJ1-3; D not certain. V shed 6 bases and J shed 2 bases, with 11 bases lying between them. Germline CDR1 and CDR2: MNHEY and SVGAGI. There are 14 residues in the CDR3. CDR3: CASSHIRAGNTIYF. The CDR3 region has the DNA TGTGCCAGCAGCCATATTCGGGCTGGAAACACCATATATTTT.

The count of this clone is one. The chain employs TRBV5-6 and TRBJ1-1, with TRBD1 identical over 7 bases. CDR3 length: 16 amino acids. CDR1 and CDR2 (germline): SGHDT, YYEEEE. V shed 1 base, J shed 4 bases, and the junction held 10 bases outside the gene matches. In DNA, the CDR3 is TGTGCCAGCAGCTTGACGGGTAGGGGGCGGCTCACTGAAGCTTTCTTT. It specifies CASSLTGRGRLTEAFF.

The V call is TRBV28, the J call TRBJ1-6; D may be TRBD1 (6 bases). Germline CDR1 MDHEN, CDR2 SYDVKM. With 7 bases removed from V and 12 bases from J, the gap between germline ends came to 13 bases. CDR3 size: 12 residues. CDR3 sequence reads: CASTLPRGPLHF. As DNA, the CDR3 is TGTGCCAGCACTCTCCCCAGGGGACCCCTCCACTTT.

V gene TRBV6-2 or TRBV6-3 combines with J gene TRBJ1-2, with TRBD1 matching over 7 bases. This CDR3 contains 14 residues. Germline loops: CDR1 MNHEY, CDR2 SVGEGT. Trimming took 5 bases from V and 5 from J; bases not matched to a gene: 8. The chain's CDR3 is CASSPDRMLYGYTF. The DNA for the CDR3 is TGTGCCAGCAGTCCGGACAGGATGCTGTATGGCTACACCTTC.

The chain joins TRBV5-1 to TRBJ2-5; 8 bases fit TRBD1. CDR3 length: 16 residues. Trimming cost V 6 bases and J 2 bases; bases outside gene matches: 12. Germline CDR1 is SGHRS and CDR2 is YFSETQ. CDR3 nucleotides: TGCGCCAGCATGGTTGTCCAGGGGGCGACTCAAGAGACCCAGTACTTC. Its translation: CASMVVQGATQETQYF.

The chain couples TRBV5-1 to TRBJ2-2, with 8 bases lining up with TRBD2. The germline V gene has CDR1 SGHRS and CDR2 YFSETQ. Trimming at V came to 2 bases and at J to 3 bases, leaving 9 bases not matched to a gene. The CDR3 extends over 17 amino acids. The CDR3 bases are TGCGCCAGCAGCTTTGACCCTACTAGCGGTTACACCGGGGAGCTGTTTTTT. Its translation is CASSFDPTSGYTGELFF.

V usage is TRBV18 and J usage is TRBJ2-5; D is unclear. CDR1 is KGHSH, CDR2 LQKENI, per germline. The CDR3 runs 15 residues. Trimming cost V 3 bases and J 5 bases, with 16 bases left between them. CDR3: CASSPDRGLGETQYF. Here the CDR3 DNA reads TGTGCCAGCTCACCTGACCGAGGATTAGGCGAGACCCAGTACTTC.

This clone was observed once. The V call is TRBV27, the J call TRBJ2-1; D perhaps matches TRBD2 (5 bases). The CDR3 contains 14 residues. CDR1 is MNHEY and CDR2 is SMNVEV in the germline V gene (reference sequence). Trimming took 5 bases from V and 5 from J, leaving 13 bases between them. The CDR3 sequence is CASSRDSVNNEQFF. The CDR3 nucleotides are TGTGCCAGCAGTCGGGATAGCGTAAACAATGAGCAGTTCTTC.

CDR3 DNA sequence: TGCGCCAGCAGCGCAACGGGGGGGCGAAGTGAGCAGTTCTTC. Protein: CASSATGGRSEQFF. The chain couples TRBV5-1 to TRBJ2-1; 8 nucleotides match TRBD2. Looked up from germline, CDR1 is SGHRS and CDR2 is YFSETQ. V dropped 4 bases and J dropped 9; count of bases not matched to a gene: 9. This CDR3 is 14 amino acids long.

The CDR3 spells CASSQPWGSSGRYPNRDEQYF. For the CDR3, the DNA is TGTGCCAGCAGTCAACCTTGGGGGAGTAGCGGGAGGTACCCCAATCGGGACGAGCAGTACTTC. The gene calls are TRBV4-2 and TRBJ2-7; the match to TRBD2 covers 10 bases. The CDR3 is made up of 21 amino acids. Trimming cost V 6 bases and J 5 bases; bases outside gene matches: 28. Germline assignment: CDR1 LGHNA and CDR2 YNFKEQ.

CDR3 nucleotide sequence: TGTGCCAGCAGCTCAGGGTCATTAGCCAAAAACATTCAGTACTTC. Amino acids: CASSSGSLAKNIQYF. This chain connects TRBV28 to TRBJ2-4; D perhaps matches TRBD1 (5 bases). In germline, CDR1 is MDHEN, CDR2 SYDVKM. The CDR3 length is 15 residues. V was clipped by 6 bases and J by 0 bases, with 12 bases between them.

This clone was seen a handful of times. This rearrangement joins TRBV27 to TRBJ1-5; unclear D gene. The CDR3 totals 15 residues. CDR1 MNHEY and CDR2 SMNVEV come from the germline V gene (reference sequence). V was cut by 7 bases and J by 2 bases, with 15 bases left in between. DNA for the CDR3: TGTGCCAGCACCCCCAATACGGGTGGCAATCAGCCCCAGCATTTT. Translating it yields CASTPNTGGNQPQHF.

The chain has TRBV28 and TRBJ2-5, with D tentatively TRBD1 (6 bases). The length of the CDR3 is 14 residues. The germline CDR1 and CDR2 sequences are MDHEN and SYDVKM. The V end was cut by 3 bases, the J end by 2 bases, with 10 bases between. In DNA form, the CDR3 reads TGTGCCAGCAGTTTCCAGGGGTTACAAGAGACCCAGTACTTC. It yields the protein CASSFQGLQETQYF.